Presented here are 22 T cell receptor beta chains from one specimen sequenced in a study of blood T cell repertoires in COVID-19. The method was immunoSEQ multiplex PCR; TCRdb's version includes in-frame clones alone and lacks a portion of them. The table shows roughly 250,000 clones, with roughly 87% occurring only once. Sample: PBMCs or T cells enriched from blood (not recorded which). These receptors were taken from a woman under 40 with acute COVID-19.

In DNA, the CDR3 is TGTGCCAGCAGCTTAGGGGGCGAGACAGCCTACAATGAGCAGTTCTTC. The encoded protein is CASSLGGETAYNEQFF. The V and J genes are TRBV7-8 and TRBJ2-1, with D perhaps matching TRBD1 (5 bases). The ends were cut back, 1 base at V and 2 bases at J, with 12 bases in the middle. The CDR3 is 16 residues long. Germline V gene data show CDR1 as SGHVS and CDR2 as FQNEAQ.

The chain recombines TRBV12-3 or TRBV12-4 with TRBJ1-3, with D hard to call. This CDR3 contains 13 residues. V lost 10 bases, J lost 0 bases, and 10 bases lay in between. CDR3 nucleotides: TGTGCCACCTCCCTTTCCTCTGGAAACACCATATATTTT. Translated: CATSLSSGNTIYF.

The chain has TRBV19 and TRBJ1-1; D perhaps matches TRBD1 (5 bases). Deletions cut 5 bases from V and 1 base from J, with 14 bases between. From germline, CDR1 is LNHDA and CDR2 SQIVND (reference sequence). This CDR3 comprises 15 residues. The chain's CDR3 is CASSWPGRWNTEAFF. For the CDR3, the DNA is TGTGCCAGTAGTTGGCCAGGGAGGTGGAACACTGAAGCTTTCTTT. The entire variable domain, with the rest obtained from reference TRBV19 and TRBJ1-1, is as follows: DGGITQSPKYLFRKEGQNVTLSCEQNLNHDAMYWYRQDPGQGLRLIYYSQIVNDFQKGDIAEGYSVSREKKESFPLTVTSAQKNPTAFYLCASSWPGRWNTEAFFGQGTRLTVV.

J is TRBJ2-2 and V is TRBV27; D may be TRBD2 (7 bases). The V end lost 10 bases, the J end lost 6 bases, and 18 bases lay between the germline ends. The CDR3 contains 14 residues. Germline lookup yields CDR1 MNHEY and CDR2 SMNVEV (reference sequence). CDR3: CATWEGGMAGELFF. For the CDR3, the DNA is TGTGCCACCTGGGAGGGGGGCATGGCCGGGGAGCTGTTTTTT.

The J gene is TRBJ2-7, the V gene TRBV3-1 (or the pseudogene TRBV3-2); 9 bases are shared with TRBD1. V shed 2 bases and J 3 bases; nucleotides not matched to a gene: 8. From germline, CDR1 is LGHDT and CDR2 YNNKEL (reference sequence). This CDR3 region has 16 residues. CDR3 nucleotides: TGTGCCAGCAGCCAAAAGGGACAGGGATTCTTCTACGAGCAGTACTTC. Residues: CASSQKGQGFFYEQYF.

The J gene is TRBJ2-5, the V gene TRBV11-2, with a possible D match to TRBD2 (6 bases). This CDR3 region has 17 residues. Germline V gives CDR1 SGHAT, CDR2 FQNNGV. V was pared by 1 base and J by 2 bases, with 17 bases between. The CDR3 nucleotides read TGTGCCAGCAGCTTAGTGGGGCGAGATAGCGGACAAGAGACCCAGTACTTC. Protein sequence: CASSLVGRDSGQETQYF.

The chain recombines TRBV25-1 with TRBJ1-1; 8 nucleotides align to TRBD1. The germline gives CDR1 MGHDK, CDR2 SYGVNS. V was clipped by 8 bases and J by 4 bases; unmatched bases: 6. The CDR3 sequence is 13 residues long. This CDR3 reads CASSKTGGTEAFF. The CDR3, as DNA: TGTGCCAGCTCCAAAACAGGGGGCACTGAAGCTTTCTTT.

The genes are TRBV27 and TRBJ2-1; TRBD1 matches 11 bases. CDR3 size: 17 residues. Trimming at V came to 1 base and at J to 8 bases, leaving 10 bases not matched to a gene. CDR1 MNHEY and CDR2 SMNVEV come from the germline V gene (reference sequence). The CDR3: CASSLYPGQGAMDEQFF. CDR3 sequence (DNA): TGTGCCAGCAGTTTATATCCCGGACAGGGGGCTATGGATGAGCAGTTCTTC.

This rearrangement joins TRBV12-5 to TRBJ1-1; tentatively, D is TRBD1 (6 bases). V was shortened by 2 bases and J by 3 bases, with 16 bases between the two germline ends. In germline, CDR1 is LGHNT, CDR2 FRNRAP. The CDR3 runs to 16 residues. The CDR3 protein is CASGLSEGGPDTEAFF. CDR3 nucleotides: TGTGCTAGTGGTTTGTCGGAGGGGGGGCCCGACACTGAAGCTTTCTTT.

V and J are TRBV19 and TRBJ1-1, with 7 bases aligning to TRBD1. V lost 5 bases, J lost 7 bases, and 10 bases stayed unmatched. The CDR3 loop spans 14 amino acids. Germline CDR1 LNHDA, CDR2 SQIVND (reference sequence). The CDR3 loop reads CASSPEGADVEAFF. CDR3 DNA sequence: TGTGCCAGTAGTCCGGAGGGGGCGGACGTTGAAGCTTTCTTT. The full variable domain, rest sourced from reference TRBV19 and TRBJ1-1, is DGGITQSPKYLFRKEGQNVTLSCEQNLNHDAMYWYRQDPGQGLRLIYYSQIVNDFQKGDIAEGYSVSREKKESFPLTVTSAQKNPTAFYLCASSPEGADVEAFFGQGTRLTVV.

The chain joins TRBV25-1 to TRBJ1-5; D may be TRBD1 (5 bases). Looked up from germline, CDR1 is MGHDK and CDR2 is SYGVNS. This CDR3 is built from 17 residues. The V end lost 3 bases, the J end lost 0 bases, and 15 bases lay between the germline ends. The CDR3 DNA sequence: TGTGCCAGCAGTGAGGGCGACAGCCCGTATAGCAATCAGCCCCAGCATTTT. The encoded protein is CASSEGDSPYSNQPQHF.

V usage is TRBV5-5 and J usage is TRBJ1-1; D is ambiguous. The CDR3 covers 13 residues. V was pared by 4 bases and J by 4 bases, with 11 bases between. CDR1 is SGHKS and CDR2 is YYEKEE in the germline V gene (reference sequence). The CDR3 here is CASSLRDFTEAFF. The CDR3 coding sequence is TGTGCCAGCAGCCTGCGGGATTTCACTGAAGCTTTCTTT.

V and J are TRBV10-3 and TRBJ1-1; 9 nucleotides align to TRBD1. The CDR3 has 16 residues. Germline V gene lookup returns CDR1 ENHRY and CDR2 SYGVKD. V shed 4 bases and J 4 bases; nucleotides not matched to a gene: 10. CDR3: CAISASRDRAATEAFF. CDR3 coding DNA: TGTGCCATCAGTGCCTCCAGGGACAGGGCGGCCACTGAAGCTTTCTTT.

The CDR3 region is CASDSGLKNGYTF. The CDR3 DNA reads TGTGCCAGCGATTCAGGTCTAAAAAACGGCTACACCTTC. This chain uses TRBV3-1 (or the pseudogene TRBV3-2) with TRBJ1-2; no firm D call. Germline V gene sequence: CDR1 LGHDT, CDR2 YNNKEL (reference sequence). This CDR3 comprises 13 residues. Trimming stripped 8 bases from V and 8 bases from J, with 18 bases between.

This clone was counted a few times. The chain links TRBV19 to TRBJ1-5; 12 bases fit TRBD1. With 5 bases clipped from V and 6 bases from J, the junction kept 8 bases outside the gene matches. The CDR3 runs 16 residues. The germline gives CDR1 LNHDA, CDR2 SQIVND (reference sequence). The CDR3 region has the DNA TGTGCCAGTAGTCCCGGGACAGGGGGCACCGGTCAGCCCCAGCATTTT. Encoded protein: CASSPGTGGTGQPQHF.

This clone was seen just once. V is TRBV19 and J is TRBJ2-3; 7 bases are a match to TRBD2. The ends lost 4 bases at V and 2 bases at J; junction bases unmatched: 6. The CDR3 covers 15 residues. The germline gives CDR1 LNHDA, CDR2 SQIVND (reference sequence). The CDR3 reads CASSSQRGLTDTQYF. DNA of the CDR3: TGTGCCAGTAGTAGCCAGCGGGGACTCACAGATACGCAGTATTTT.

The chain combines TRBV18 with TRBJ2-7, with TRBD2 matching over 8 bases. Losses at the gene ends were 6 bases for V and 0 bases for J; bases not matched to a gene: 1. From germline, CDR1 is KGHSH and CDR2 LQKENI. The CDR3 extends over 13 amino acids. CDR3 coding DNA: TGTGCCAGCTCGCGGGGGGACTCCTACGAGCAGTACTTC. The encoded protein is CASSRGDSYEQYF. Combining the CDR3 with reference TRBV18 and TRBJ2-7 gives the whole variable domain NAGVMQNPRHLVRRRGQEARLRCSPMKGHSHVYWYRQLPEEGLKFMVYLQKENIIDESGMPKERFSAEFPKEGPSILRIQQVVRGDSAAYFCASSRGDSYEQYFGPGTRLTVT.

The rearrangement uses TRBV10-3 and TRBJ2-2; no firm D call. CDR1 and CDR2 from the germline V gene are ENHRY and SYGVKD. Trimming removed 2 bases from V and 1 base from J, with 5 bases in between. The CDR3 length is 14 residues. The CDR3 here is CAISEGQNTGELFF. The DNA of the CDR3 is TGTGCCATCAGTGAGGGGCAGAACACCGGGGAGCTGTTTTTT.

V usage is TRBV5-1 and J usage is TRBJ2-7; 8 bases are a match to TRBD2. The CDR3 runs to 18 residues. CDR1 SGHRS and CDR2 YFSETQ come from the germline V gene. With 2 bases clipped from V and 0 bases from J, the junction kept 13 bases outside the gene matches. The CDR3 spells CASSLWRGALKDSYEQYF. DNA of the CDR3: TGCGCCAGCAGCTTATGGCGGGGGGCCTTGAAGGACTCCTACGAGCAGTACTTC.

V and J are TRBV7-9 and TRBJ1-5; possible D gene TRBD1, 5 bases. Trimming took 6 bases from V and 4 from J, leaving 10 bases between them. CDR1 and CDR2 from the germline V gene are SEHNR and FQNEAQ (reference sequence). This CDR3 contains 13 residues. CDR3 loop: CASSLRGNQPQHF. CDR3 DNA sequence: TGTGCCAGCAGTTTAAGGGGAAATCAGCCCCAGCATTTT.

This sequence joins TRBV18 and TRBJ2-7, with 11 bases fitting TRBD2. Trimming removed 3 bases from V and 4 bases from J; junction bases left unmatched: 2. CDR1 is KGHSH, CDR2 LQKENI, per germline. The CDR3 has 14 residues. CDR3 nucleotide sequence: TGTGCCAGCTCACCTACTAGCGGGAGTTACGAGCAGTACTTC. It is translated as CASSPTSGSYEQYF. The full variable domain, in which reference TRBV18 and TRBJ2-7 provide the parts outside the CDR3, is NAGVMQNPRHLVRRRGQEARLRCSPMKGHSHVYWYRQLPEEGLKFMVYLQKENIIDESGMPKERFSAEFPKEGPSILRIQQVVRGDSAAYFCASSPTSGSYEQYFGPGTRLTVT.

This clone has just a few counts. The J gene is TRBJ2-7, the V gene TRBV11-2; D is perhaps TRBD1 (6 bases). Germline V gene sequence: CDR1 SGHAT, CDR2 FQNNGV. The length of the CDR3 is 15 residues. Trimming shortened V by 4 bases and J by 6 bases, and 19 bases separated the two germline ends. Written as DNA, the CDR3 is TGTGCCAGCAGCTGGGGGCGGGCCGGACCGTTCGAGCAGTACTTC. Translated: CASSWGRAGPFEQYF.